Listed here are 29 T cell receptor beta chains from one sample, sequenced in a study of T cells in Graves' hyperthyroidism and ophthalmopathy. Template material for amplifying TCR beta CDR3 regions consisted of RNA transcripts. Primed by the HTBI set, a first-round RT-PCR was run on the TCR CDR3. From the multiplex PCR reads, TCRdb called clonotypes with MiXCR, one entry per CDR3 protein. The sample contains 300,000 to 500,000 distinct CDR3 sequences, more than 13% of which appear only once. Sample: blood. These receptors all stem from a man aged 45-65 years with Graves' ophthalmopathy.

This clonotype occurred many times. The chain links TRBV7-6 to TRBJ2-3; D might be TRBD2 (6 bases). The germline CDR1 and CDR2 sequences are SGHVS and FNYEAQ. CDR3 size: 16 residues. The ends were cut back, 2 bases at V and 4 bases at J, with 16 bases in the middle. CDR3 sequence: CASSLLVGGGPDTQYF. The CDR3 DNA sequence: TGTGCCAGCAGCTTACTCGTGGGAGGAGGCCCAGATACGCAGTATTTT.

This clonotype has at least ten counts. This rearrangement joins TRBV10-3 to TRBJ2-1, with 8 bases that match TRBD2. Germline CDR1 reads ENHRY; CDR2 reads SYGVKD. The junction had 7 bases not matched to a gene; V was cut back by 7 bases and J by 5 bases. CDR3 length: 14 residues. DNA for the CDR3: TGTGCCATCACCTCTAGCGGGTCGAACAATGAGCAGTTCTTC. Protein: CAITSSGSNNEQFF.

This clonotype came up many times. J is TRBJ1-1 and V is TRBV11-2, with D uncertain. Germline loops: CDR1 SGHAT, CDR2 FQNNGV. The CDR3 is 13 residues long. Trimming left V 1 base short and J 10 bases short, with 13 bases between. CDR3 loop: CASSLGLGRGAFF. The CDR3 DNA sequence: TGTGCCAGCAGCTTAGGCCTCGGACGCGGAGCTTTCTTT.

There are a few counts of this clonotype. This chain joins TRBV7-9 and TRBJ2-4, with D hard to call. Germline loops: CDR1 SEHNR, CDR2 FQNEAQ (reference sequence). The CDR3 has 13 residues. Trimming took 5 bases from V and 13 from J, leaving 18 bases between them. This CDR3 is CASSPIPGTLQYF. The CDR3 DNA reads TGTGCCAGCAGCCCAATTCCCGGCACTCTCCAGTACTTC.

This clonotype was seen only a few times. The chain has TRBV9 and TRBJ1-2; 8 positions agree with TRBD1. This CDR3 comprises 15 residues. Germline-derived CDR1 and CDR2 are SGDLS and YYNGEE. After removal of 3 bases from V and 4 bases from J, the junction contained 8 bases not matched to a gene. The CDR3 region has the DNA TGTGCCAGCAGCGACGGGACAGGAGATCTCTATGGCTACACCTTC. As protein: CASSDGTGDLYGYTF.

This clonotype was recorded a few times. This sequence joins TRBV15 and TRBJ2-7; 7 positions match TRBD2. From germline, CDR1 is LNHNV and CDR2 YYDKDF (reference sequence). V trimming: 8 bases; J trimming: 4 bases; junction bases outside the gene matches: 5. The CDR3 spans 12 residues. CDR3 region: CATGAGEYEQYF. Written as DNA, the CDR3 is TGTGCCACCGGTGCGGGAGAGTACGAGCAGTACTTC.

The table lists this clonotype with many counts. This chain uses TRBV5-1 with TRBJ2-7, with D unclear. The V gene's germline CDR1 is SGHRS and CDR2 YFSETQ. The CDR3 contains 16 residues. V was cut by 0 bases and J by 3 bases, with 16 bases left in between. CDR3 nucleotides: TGCGCCAGCAGCTTGGCTAGATTCACAACTGACTACGAGCAGTACTTC. This encodes CASSLARFTTDYEQYF.

This clonotype was picked up many times. The chain combines TRBV5-1 with TRBJ2-1; TRBD1 or TRBD2 may be the D gene (7 bases each). The V gene's germline CDR1 is SGHRS and CDR2 YFSETQ. CDR3 length equals 16 residues. The V end was cut by 4 bases, the J end by 7 bases, with 21 bases between. CDR3 in amino acids: CASSGGARTGGNEQFF. In DNA form, the CDR3 reads TGCGCCAGCAGCGGGGGGGCCCGGACAGGTGGAAATGAGCAGTTCTTC.

This clonotype showed up many times. This chain joins TRBV12-3 or TRBV12-4 and TRBJ2-5, with TRBD1 identical over 8 bases. The J segment lost 5 bases and the V segment lost 2 bases, leaving 7 bases of the junction unmatched. The CDR3 totals 15 residues. CDR3 amino acids: CASSLLQGAQETQYF. CDR3 DNA: TGTGCCAGCAGTTTACTCCAGGGGGCGCAGGAGACCCAGTACTTC.

This clonotype was picked up a small number of times. The chain links TRBV19 to TRBJ1-1; D possibly corresponds to TRBD1 (5 bases). The CDR3 spans 12 residues. The germline V gene has CDR1 LNHDA and CDR2 SQIVND (reference sequence). V lost 5 bases and J lost 7, with 11 bases in between. This CDR3 reads CASSYRDFEAFF. CDR3 nucleotides: TGTGCCAGTAGTTACCGGGACTTTGAAGCTTTCTTT.

The rearrangement links TRBV27 to TRBJ2-7; D not certain. Trimming stripped 9 bases from V and 5 bases from J, with 23 bases between. From germline, CDR1 is MNHEY and CDR2 SMNVEV (reference sequence). This CDR3 has 15 residues. CDR3 sequence (DNA): TGTGCCAGTAGCAGTTCTCTATTGGCCTTCGACGAGCAGTACTTC. It specifies CASSSSLLAFDEQYF.

The gene calls are TRBV28 and TRBJ2-1, with 13 bases aligning to TRBD2. The germline V gene encodes CDR1 MDHEN and CDR2 SYDVKM. This CDR3 has 15 amino acids. The V and J ends lost 3 bases and 8 bases, in that order; junction bases with no gene match: 4. DNA of the CDR3: TGTGCCAGCAGTTTGGGGACTAGCGGGAACCATGAGCAGTTCTTC. Its translation is CASSLGTSGNHEQFF.

The chain has TRBV7-8 and TRBJ2-7; 7 bases agree with TRBD1. CDR1 SGHVS and CDR2 FQNEAQ come from the germline V gene. Germline trimming cut 5 bases from V and 3 bases from J; bases unmatched to any gene: 7. The length of the CDR3 is 14 residues. The chain's CDR3 is CASSLRQGVYEQYF. The CDR3 region has the DNA TGTGCCAGCAGCCTGCGACAGGGCGTCTACGAGCAGTACTTC.

Many counts were recorded for this clonotype. The rearrangement links TRBV3-1 to TRBJ1-6, with D perhaps matching TRBD1 (5 bases). Germline assignment: CDR1 LGHDT and CDR2 YNNKEL (reference sequence). This CDR3 has 14 amino acids. V was clipped by 4 bases and J by 9 bases, with 13 bases between them. The CDR3 DNA follows: TGTGCCAGCAGCCGAGTAGGGGACGGTTCACCCCTCCACTTT. Encoded protein: CASSRVGDGSPLHF.

Ten or more counts support this clonotype. CDR3 nucleotides: TGCAGTGCTAGGAAGGGGAGAGGGGAGCTGTTTTTT. This encodes CSARKGRGELFF. The genes are TRBV20-1 and TRBJ2-2; D possibly matches TRBD1 or TRBD2 (5 bases each). V was trimmed by 3 bases and J by 8 bases, leaving 10 bases between them. Germline V gives CDR1 DFQATT, CDR2 SNEGSKA (reference sequence). This CDR3 spans 12 amino acids.

The genes are TRBV16 and TRBJ2-5; D tentatively reads TRBD1 or TRBD2 (5 bases each). V was clipped by 5 bases and J by 4 bases, with 14 bases between them. Germline V gene sequence: CDR1 KGHSY, CDR2 FQNENV. This CDR3 region has 14 residues. CDR3 coding DNA: TGTGCCAGCAGCGGCGGGCAGGGCGGAGAGACCCAGTACTTC. As protein: CASSGGQGGETQYF.

The chain joins TRBV5-6 to TRBJ1-5; 7 nucleotides align to TRBD1. V lost 4 bases to trimming and J lost 6 bases; unmatched junction nucleotides: 10. Germline V gene lookup returns CDR1 SGHDT and CDR2 YYEEEE. This CDR3 comprises 15 residues. CDR3 coding DNA: TGTGCCAGCAGCGTGTTGGGAGCAGGGGGTCAGCCCCAGCATTTT. This gives the protein CASSVLGAGGQPQHF.

This clonotype was counted many times. This chain connects TRBV20-1 to TRBJ2-5, with unresolved D. The CDR3 contains 13 residues. CDR1 is DFQATT, CDR2 SNEGSKA, per germline (reference sequence). V was cut by 3 bases and J by 0 bases, with 8 bases left in between. As DNA, the CDR3 is TGCAGTGCTAGTTACAGAAACCAAGAGACCCAGTACTTC. Translation gives CSASYRNQETQYF.

With regard to this clonotype: A much larger clone lies a single base off, so this may be a read error. This sequence joins TRBV7-9 and TRBJ1-4, with D perhaps matching TRBD1 (5 bases). The length of the CDR3 is 14 residues. Germline V CDR1 and CDR2: SEHNR, FQNEAQ (reference sequence). The CDR3 nucleotides are TGTACCAGCAGCTTGGGGACTCTGGGGGAAAAACTGTTTTTT. Translated, it gives CTSSLGTLGEKLFF.

This clonotype has more than one count but fewer than ten. The gene calls are TRBV27 and TRBJ1-4; TRBD1 might be the D (5 bases). Trimming took 4 bases from V and 0 from J, leaving 15 bases between them. CDR3 length: 17 residues. Looked up from germline, CDR1 is MNHEY and CDR2 is SMNVEV (reference sequence). In nucleotides, the CDR3 is TGTGCCAGCAGTTCCAGGGTGGGGGGTGCAACTAATGAAAAACTGTTTTTT. It translates to CASSSRVGGATNEKLFF.

The genes are TRBV12-3 or TRBV12-4 and TRBJ2-1; either TRBD1 or TRBD2 may supply D (5 bases each). CDR3 length: 15 amino acids. Trimming left V 7 bases short and J 0 bases short, with 13 bases between. CDR3 amino acids: CASTVGRGSYNEQFF. The DNA for the CDR3 is TGTGCCAGCACCGTGGGACGGGGCTCCTACAATGAGCAGTTCTTC.

This clonotype appeared many times. The chain uses TRBV30 and TRBJ2-2; perhaps TRBD1 as D (5 bases). V lost 4 bases and J 3 bases, leaving 15 bases between the germline ends. This CDR3 is 15 amino acids long. Germline loops: CDR1 GTSNPN, CDR2 SVGIG (reference sequence). The CDR3: CAWNPTDRYTGELFF. DNA for the CDR3: TGTGCCTGGAATCCGACAGACAGATACACCGGGGAGCTGTTTTTT.

The table lists this clonotype with many counts. The chain has TRBV13 and TRBJ2-7, with TRBD2 matching over 10 bases. Germline V gives CDR1 PRHDT, CDR2 FYEKMQ (reference sequence). V gave up 5 bases and J gave up 3 bases; unmatched junction bases: 7. The CDR3 covers 15 residues. The CDR3 DNA reads TGTGCCAGCAGCCCGTTTCTAGCGGGAGTCTACGAGCAGTACTTC. As protein: CASSPFLAGVYEQYF.

This clonotype was picked up many times. The chain couples TRBV29-1 to TRBJ1-1; D is possibly TRBD1 (6 bases). V was trimmed by 5 bases and J by 5 bases, leaving 18 bases between them. Germline values: CDR1 SQVTM, CDR2 ANQGSEA. The CDR3 length is 14 residues. The DNA of the CDR3 is TGCAGCGTTTTGACAGGCCCTCGGGGGACTGAAGCTTTCTTT. Amino acids: CSVLTGPRGTEAFF.

The CDR3 sequence: CASSRLPGLAGIYEQFF. CDR3 sequence (DNA): TGTGCCAGCAGCCGACTCCCGGGACTAGCGGGAATTTATGAGCAGTTCTTC. This chain connects TRBV7-3 to TRBJ2-1; TRBD2 aligns across 13 bases. Trimming cost V 5 bases and J 8 bases; bases outside gene matches: 12. Germline-derived CDR1 and CDR2 are SGHTA and FQGTGA. The CDR3 has 17 amino acids.

A few counts support this clonotype. Mismatch with germline at one junction end may stem from a read error. V and J are TRBV15 and TRBJ1-4; possible D gene TRBD1, 5 bases. The CDR3 runs 19 residues. Looked up from germline, CDR1 is LNHNV and CDR2 is YYDKDF (reference sequence). CDR3 protein: CATSGDSRDRIATNEKLLF. CDR3 bases: TGTGCCACCAGCGGAGACTCCCGGGACCGGATTGCAACTAATGAAAAACTGCTTTTT.

This clonotype was counted ten times or more. The chain recombines TRBV11-2 with TRBJ2-5; D tentatively reads TRBD1 or TRBD2 (5 bases each). Germline-derived CDR1 and CDR2 are SGHAT and FQNNGV. This CDR3 has 12 amino acids. With 7 bases removed from V and 5 bases from J, the gap between germline ends came to 11 bases. CDR3 sequence (DNA): TGTGCCAGCACCACAGGCGGGGAGACCCAGTACTTC. It specifies CASTTGGETQYF.

This clonotype came up many times. The gene calls are TRBV6-1 and TRBJ2-5, with a tentative D call TRBD1 (5 bases). Trimming pared 3 bases from V and 5 bases from J, leaving 19 bases between. Per germline, CDR1 MNHNS and CDR2 SASEGT. This CDR3 is 16 amino acids long. The CDR3: CASSDLVRWGRETQYF. The DNA of the CDR3 is TGTGCCAGCAGTGATTTAGTGAGGTGGGGCCGGGAGACCCAGTACTTC.

The chain recombines TRBV27 with TRBJ1-2, with 8 bases fitting TRBD1. Germline V gene lookup returns CDR1 MNHEY and CDR2 SMNVEV (reference sequence). The CDR3 is made up of 13 amino acids. V was pared by 3 bases and J by 7 bases, with 4 bases of the junction left unmatched. CDR3 in DNA: TGTGCCAGCAGTTTTACAGGGGGGACTGGCTACACCTTC. Protein sequence: CASSFTGGTGYTF.